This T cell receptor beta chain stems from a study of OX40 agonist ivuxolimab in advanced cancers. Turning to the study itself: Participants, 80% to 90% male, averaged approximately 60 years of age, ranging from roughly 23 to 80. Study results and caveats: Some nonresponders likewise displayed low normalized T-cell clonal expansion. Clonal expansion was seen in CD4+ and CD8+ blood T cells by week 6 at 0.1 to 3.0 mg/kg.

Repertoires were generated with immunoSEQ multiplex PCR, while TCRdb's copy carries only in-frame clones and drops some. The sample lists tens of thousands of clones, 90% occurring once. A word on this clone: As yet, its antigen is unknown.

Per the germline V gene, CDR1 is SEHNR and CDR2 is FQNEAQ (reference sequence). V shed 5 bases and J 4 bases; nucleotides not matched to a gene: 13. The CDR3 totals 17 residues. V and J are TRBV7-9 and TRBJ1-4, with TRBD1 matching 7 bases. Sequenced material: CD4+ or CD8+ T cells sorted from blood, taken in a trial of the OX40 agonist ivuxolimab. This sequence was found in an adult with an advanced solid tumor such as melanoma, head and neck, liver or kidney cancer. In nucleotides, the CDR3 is TGTGCCAGCAGCCCATGGGACAGCGGGAAGCATAATGAAAAACTGTTTTTT. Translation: CASSPWDSGKHNEKLFF.